The present T cell receptor (beta chain) was sequenced within a study of radiation and T cells in renal cell carcinoma. Germline V gene sequence: CDR1 SGDLS, CDR2 YYNGEE. V shed 4 bases and J 3 bases; nucleotides not matched to a gene: 4. The CDR3 sequence is 14 residues long. Here immunoSEQ multiplex PCR was the method, and the copy in TCRdb shows in-frame clones only, minus some. The sample gives some 100,000 clones, approximately 83% of which show up once; around 6.3% is in the top ten. This clone was seen more than once but under ten times. Indicated time point: baseline pretreatment blood. As for treatment: 15 Gy SBRT to primary tumor, nephrectomy 4 weeks later. Radiation-treated patients gave blood at baseline, week 2 and week 4.

The sample in question was blood, obtained from a patient whose treatment included radiotherapy and nephrectomy. The chain uses TRBV9 and TRBJ1-1, with 9 bases identical to TRBD1. The receptor was isolated from a man aged 55-75 years with renal cell carcinoma. The CDR3: CASSPGQGYTEAFF. The CDR3 nucleotides read TGTGCCAGCAGCCCAGGACAGGGGTACACTGAAGCTTTCTTT.